This T cell receptor (beta chain) appears in the sequencing data of a study of cytomegalovirus exposure and HLA in healthy donors. The PCR contained 60 Vbeta and 13 Jbeta primers. Authors' data handling: A later analysis tallied approximately 80 million unique TCR beta chains, around 10 million of them shared. This table comes from immunoSEQ multiplex PCR, and its TCRdb copy is limited to in-frame clones, with some not included. For V, J and clone size, that table is used; D and trimming come from the DNA. Of approximately 90,000 clones listed, about 80% are singletons. Concerning this clone itself: Its antigen is currently unknown.

This CDR3 has 15 residues. V lost 1 base to trimming and J lost 7 bases, with 11 bases between them. Germline V gene lookup returns CDR1 SGHTA and CDR2 FQGNSA. Whole-study results and caveats: Common viral pathogens (according to a later analysis) appeared linked to several of the most significant clusters. Some V segments (TRBV6-2 and TRBV6-3 among them) were excluded as indistinguishable. Later analysis demonstrated an association between a missense DCLRE1C variant and TCR beta V- and J-gene trimming.

The sequence came from a male donor in good health and CMV-seronegative. Sequenced material: PBMCs. V usage is TRBV7-2 and J usage is TRBJ1-6; possible D gene TRBD1, 5 bases. The DNA of the CDR3 is TGTGCCAGCAGCTTAGGTCGGGGGGGGAATTCACCCCTCCACTTT. Protein sequence: CASSLGRGGNSPLHF.